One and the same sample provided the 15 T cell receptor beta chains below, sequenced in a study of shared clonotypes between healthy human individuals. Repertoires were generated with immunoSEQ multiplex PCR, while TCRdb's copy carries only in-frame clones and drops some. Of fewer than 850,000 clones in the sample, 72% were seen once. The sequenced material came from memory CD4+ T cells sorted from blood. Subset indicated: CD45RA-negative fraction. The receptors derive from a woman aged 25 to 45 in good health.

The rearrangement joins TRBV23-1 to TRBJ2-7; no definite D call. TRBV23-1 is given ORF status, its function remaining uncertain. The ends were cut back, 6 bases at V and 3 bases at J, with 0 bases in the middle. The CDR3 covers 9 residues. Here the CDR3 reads CASSYEQYF. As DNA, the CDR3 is TGCGCCAGCAGCTACGAGCAGTACTTC.

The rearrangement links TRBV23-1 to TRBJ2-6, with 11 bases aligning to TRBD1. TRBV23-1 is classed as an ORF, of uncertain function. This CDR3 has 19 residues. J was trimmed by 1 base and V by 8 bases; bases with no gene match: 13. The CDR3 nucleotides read TGCGCCAGCGCACCAACCCTCTGGGACAGGGGGTCTGGGGCCAACGTCCTGACTTTC. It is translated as CASAPTLWDRGSGANVLTF.

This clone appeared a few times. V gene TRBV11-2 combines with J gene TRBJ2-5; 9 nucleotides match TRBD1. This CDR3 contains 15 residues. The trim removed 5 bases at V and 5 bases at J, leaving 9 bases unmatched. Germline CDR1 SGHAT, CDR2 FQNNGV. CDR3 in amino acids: CASSPGDRVWETQYF. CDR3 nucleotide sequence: TGTGCCAGCAGCCCAGGGGACAGGGTGTGGGAGACCCAGTACTTC. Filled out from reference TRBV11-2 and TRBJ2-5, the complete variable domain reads EAGVAQSPRYKIIEKRQSVAFWCNPISGHATLYWYQQILGQGPKLLIQFQNNGVVDDSQLPKDRFSAERLKGVDSTLKIQPAKLEDSAVYLCASSPGDRVWETQYFGPGTRLLVL.

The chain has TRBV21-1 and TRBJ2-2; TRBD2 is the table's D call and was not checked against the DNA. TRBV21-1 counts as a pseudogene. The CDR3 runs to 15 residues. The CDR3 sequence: CASSSPRGDAGELFF. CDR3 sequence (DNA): TGTGCCAGCAGCTCCCCCCGTGGAGACGCCGGGGAGCTGTTTTTT.

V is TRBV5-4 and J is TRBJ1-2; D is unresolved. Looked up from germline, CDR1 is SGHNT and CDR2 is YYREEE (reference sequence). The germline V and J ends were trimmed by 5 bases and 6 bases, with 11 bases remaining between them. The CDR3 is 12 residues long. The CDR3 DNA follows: TGTGCCAGCAGTTACCCCGGCGATGGCTACACCTTC. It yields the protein CASSYPGDGYTF.

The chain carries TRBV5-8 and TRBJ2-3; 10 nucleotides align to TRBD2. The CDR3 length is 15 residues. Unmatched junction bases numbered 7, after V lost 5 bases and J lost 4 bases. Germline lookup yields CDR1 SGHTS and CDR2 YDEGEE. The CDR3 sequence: CASSSSGSMADTQYF. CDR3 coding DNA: TGTGCCAGCAGTTCTAGCGGGAGTATGGCAGATACGCAGTATTTT.

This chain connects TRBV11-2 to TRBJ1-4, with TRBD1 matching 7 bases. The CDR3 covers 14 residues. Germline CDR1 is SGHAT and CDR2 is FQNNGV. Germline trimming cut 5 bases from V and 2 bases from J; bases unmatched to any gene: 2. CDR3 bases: TGTGCCAGCAGCGAGGACAGGACTAATGAAAAACTGTTTTTT. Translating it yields CASSEDRTNEKLFF. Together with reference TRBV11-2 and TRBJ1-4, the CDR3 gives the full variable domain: EAGVAQSPRYKIIEKRQSVAFWCNPISGHATLYWYQQILGQGPKLLIQFQNNGVVDDSQLPKDRFSAERLKGVDSTLKIQPAKLEDSAVYLCASSEDRTNEKLFFGSGTQLSVL.

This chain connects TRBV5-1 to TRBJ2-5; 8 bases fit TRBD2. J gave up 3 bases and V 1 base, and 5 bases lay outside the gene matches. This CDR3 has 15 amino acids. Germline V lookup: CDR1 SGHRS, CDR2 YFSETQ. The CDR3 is CASSLSGRPEETQYF. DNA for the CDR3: TGCGCCAGCAGCTTGAGCGGGAGACCCGAAGAGACCCAGTACTTC.

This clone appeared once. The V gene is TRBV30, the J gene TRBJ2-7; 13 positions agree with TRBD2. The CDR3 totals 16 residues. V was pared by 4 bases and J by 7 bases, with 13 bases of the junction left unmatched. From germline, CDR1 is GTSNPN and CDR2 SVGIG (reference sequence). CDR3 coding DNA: TGTGCCTGGAAAAGTACCGGGACTAGCGGGACGGGTGAGCAGTACTTC. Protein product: CAWKSTGTSGTGEQYF. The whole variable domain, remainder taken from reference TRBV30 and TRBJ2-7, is SQTIHQWPATLVQPVGSPLSLECTVEGTSNPNLYWYRQAAGRGLQLLFYSVGIGQISSEVPQNLSASRPQDRQFILSSKKLLLSDSGFYLCAWKSTGTSGTGEQYFGPGTRLTVT.

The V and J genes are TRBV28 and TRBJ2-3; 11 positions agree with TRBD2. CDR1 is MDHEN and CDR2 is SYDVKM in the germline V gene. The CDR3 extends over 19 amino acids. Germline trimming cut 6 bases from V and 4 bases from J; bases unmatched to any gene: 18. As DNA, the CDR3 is TGTGCCAGCAGCCTTGAAGCCGGGACTAGCGGACGTGGGGCAGATACGCAGTATTTT. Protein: CASSLEAGTSGRGADTQYF.

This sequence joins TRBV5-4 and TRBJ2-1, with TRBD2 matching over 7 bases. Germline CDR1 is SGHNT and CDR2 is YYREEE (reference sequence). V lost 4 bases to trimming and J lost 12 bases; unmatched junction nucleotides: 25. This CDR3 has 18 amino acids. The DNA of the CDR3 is TGTGCCAGCAGCCCACATGGGGGAGGGACCAGACCCAATCAATGGCAGTTCTTC. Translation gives CASSPHGGGTRPNQWQFF.

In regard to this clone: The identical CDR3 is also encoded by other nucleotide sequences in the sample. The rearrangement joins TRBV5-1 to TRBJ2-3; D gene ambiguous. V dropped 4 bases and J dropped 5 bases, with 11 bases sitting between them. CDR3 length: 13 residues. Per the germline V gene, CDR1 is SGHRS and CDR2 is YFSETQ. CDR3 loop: CASSPDGKDTQYF. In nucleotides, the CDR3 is TGCGCCAGCAGCCCGGACGGAAAAGATACGCAGTATTTT.

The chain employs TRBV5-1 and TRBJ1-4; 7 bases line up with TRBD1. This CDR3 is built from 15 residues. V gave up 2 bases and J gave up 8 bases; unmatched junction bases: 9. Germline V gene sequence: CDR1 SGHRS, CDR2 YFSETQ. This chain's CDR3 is CASSFGRTGPEKLFF. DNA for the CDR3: TGCGCCAGCAGCTTCGGACGGACAGGCCCCGAAAAACTGTTTTTT.

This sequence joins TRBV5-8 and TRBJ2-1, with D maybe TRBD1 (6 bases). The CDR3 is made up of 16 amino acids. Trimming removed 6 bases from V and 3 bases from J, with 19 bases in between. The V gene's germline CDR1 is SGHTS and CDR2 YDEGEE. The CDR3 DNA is TGTGCCAGCACTCTGGGGGCCGCCCTGGGCTACAATGAGCAGTTCTTC. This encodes CASTLGAALGYNEQFF.

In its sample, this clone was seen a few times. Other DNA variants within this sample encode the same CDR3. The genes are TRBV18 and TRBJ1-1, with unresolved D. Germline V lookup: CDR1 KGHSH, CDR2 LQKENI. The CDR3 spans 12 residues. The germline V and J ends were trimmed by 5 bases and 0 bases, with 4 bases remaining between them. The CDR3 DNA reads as TGTGCCAGCTCAGGGTTGAACACTGAAGCTTTCTTT. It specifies CASSGLNTEAFF.